A selection of T cell receptor beta chains follows, all from one sample in a study of blood T cell repertoires in COVID-19. TCRdb keeps only in-frame clones here, not all; method: immunoSEQ multiplex PCR. The sample shows approximately 53,000 clones, 90% of them seen only once. Sequenced sample: peripheral blood. The receptors stem from a woman of 80 years or more with acute or convalescent COVID-19. Each CDR3 is given with its conserved first and last residue. Fields, in order: CDR3 DNA, CDR3 protein, clone size, J gene, V gene, D gene. A D gene is named only where the DNA matches it firmly. A row's size may be missing; if present it is once, few, many or a size class.

CDR3 DNA: TGTGCCAGCAGCTTAGCCTCCGGGACTAACTACGAGCAGTACTTC
CDR3 protein: CASSLASGTNYEQYF
clone size: .
J gene: TRBJ2-7
V gene: TRBV7-2
D gene: TRBD2

CDR3 DNA: TGTGCCAGCAGCTCGGGACTAGCGGGAGTTGTGGAAGAGCAGTACTTC
CDR3 protein: CASSSGLAGVVEEQYF
clone size: .
J gene: TRBJ2-7
V gene: TRBV7-9
D gene: TRBD2

CDR3 DNA: TGTGCCAGCAGCAGATGGGGCGACCCTTCCTACGAGCAGTACTTC
CDR3 protein: CASSRWGDPSYEQYF
clone size: .
J gene: TRBJ2-7
V gene: TRBV11-3
D gene: .

CDR3 DNA: TGTGCCAGCAGATCGGACAGGGGGCGAGAAAAACTGTTTTTT
CDR3 protein: CASRSDRGREKLFF
clone size: .
J gene: TRBJ1-4
V gene: TRBV11-2
D gene: TRBD1

CDR3 DNA: TGCGCCAGCAGCCCCCTGATTGGATACGACAGGGGAAGCGGCTACACCTTC
CDR3 protein: CASSPLIGYDRGSGYTF
clone size: .
J gene: TRBJ1-2
V gene: TRBV5-1
D gene: TRBD1

CDR3 DNA: TGTGCCACCAGCAACCGAGACAGGGGGCTTGGGACCCAGTACTTC
CDR3 protein: CATSNRDRGLGTQYF
clone size: .
J gene: TRBJ2-5
V gene: TRBV15
D gene: TRBD1

CDR3 DNA: TGTGCCAGCAGTAAGACAGGGGTGGATGGCTACACCTTC
CDR3 protein: CASSKTGVDGYTF
clone size: medium-sized
J gene: TRBJ1-2
V gene: TRBV6-5
D gene: TRBD1

CDR3 DNA: TGTGCCAGCAGCCAAGAACTTGATGAGCAGTTCTTC
CDR3 protein: CASSQELDEQFF
clone size: .
J gene: TRBJ2-1
V gene: TRBV4-2
D gene: .

CDR3 DNA: TGTGCCAGCAGTGAAGGGACTAGCGGAGAGACCCAGTACTTC
CDR3 protein: CASSEGTSGETQYF
clone size: .
J gene: TRBJ2-5
V gene: TRBV2
D gene: TRBD2

CDR3 DNA: TGTGCCAGCGCGGGGGTTCAAGCTAACTATGGCTACACCTTC
CDR3 protein: CASAGVQANYGYTF
clone size: .
J gene: TRBJ1-2
V gene: TRBV6-5
D gene: .

CDR3 DNA: TGTGCCAGCAGTTACCCCGGGACAGGGAACACCGGGGAGCTGTTTTTT
CDR3 protein: CASSYPGTGNTGELFF
clone size: .
J gene: TRBJ2-2
V gene: TRBV6-5
D gene: TRBD1

CDR3 DNA: TGTGCCTGGATCTCTGGGTTCGCCGGTAGCCACTATGGCTACACCTTC
CDR3 protein: CAWISGFAGSHYGYTF
clone size: .
J gene: TRBJ1-2
V gene: TRBV30
D gene: .

CDR3 DNA: TGTGCCAGCAGTGACTTCACAGGGCTGAATGAAAAACTGTTTTTT
CDR3 protein: CASSDFTGLNEKLFF
clone size: .
J gene: TRBJ1-4
V gene: TRBV6-6
D gene: .

CDR3 DNA: TGTGCCAGCAGCCAATTCCGAGGGAGTAGGACCGGGGAGCTGTTTTTT
CDR3 protein: CASSQFRGSRTGELFF
clone size: .
J gene: TRBJ2-2
V gene: TRBV3-1/TRBV3-2
D gene: .

CDR3 DNA: TGTGCCAGCAGTCTGGGACAGGGGGTCGCCACTGAAGCTTTCTTT
CDR3 protein: CASSLGQGVATEAFF
clone size: .
J gene: TRBJ1-1
V gene: TRBV27
D gene: TRBD1

CDR3 DNA: TGTGCCAGTAGTACCAGCGGGAGGCCTGACAATGAGCAGTTCTTC
CDR3 protein: CASSTSGRPDNEQFF
clone size: .
J gene: TRBJ2-1
V gene: TRBV19
D gene: TRBD2

CDR3 DNA: TGTGCCAGTAGTAGGACTACCACAGATACGCAGTATTTT
CDR3 protein: CASSRTTTDTQYF
clone size: .
J gene: TRBJ2-3
V gene: TRBV19
D gene: .

CDR3 DNA: TGTGCCAGTAGTATTAACAGGAGCAATCAGCCCCAGCATTTT
CDR3 protein: CASSINRSNQPQHF
clone size: medium-sized
J gene: TRBJ1-5
V gene: TRBV19
D gene: .

CDR3 DNA: TGCGCCAGCAGCCAAGAATCAGGGGGAGATTATGGCTACACCTTC
CDR3 protein: CASSQESGGDYGYTF
clone size: .
J gene: TRBJ1-2
V gene: TRBV4-3
D gene: TRBD1

CDR3 DNA: TGCGCCAGCAGCTTGGAGAGTAGCGGGAGGGCCAATAAGTTCTTC
CDR3 protein: CASSLESSGRANKFF
clone size: .
J gene: TRBJ2-1
V gene: TRBV5-1
D gene: TRBD2

CDR3 DNA: TGTGCCTGTAAGGGACAGGCACCGAGCTCCTATAATTCACCCCTCCACTTT
CDR3 protein: CACKGQAPSSYNSPLHF
clone size: once
J gene: TRBJ1-6
V gene: TRBV30
D gene: TRBD1

CDR3 DNA: TGTGCCAGCTCACCACCGAGCGGGAACACTGAAGCTTTCTTT
CDR3 protein: CASSPPSGNTEAFF
clone size: .
J gene: TRBJ1-1
V gene: TRBV18
D gene: .

CDR3 DNA: TGTGCCAGCAGTGAATGGGGAGCTGGCCGGTACAATGAGCAGTTCTTC
CDR3 protein: CASSEWGAGRYNEQFF
clone size: .
J gene: TRBJ2-1
V gene: TRBV25-1
D gene: .

CDR3 DNA: TGTGCCAGTAGACAATCGGGACTAGCGGGAGGCTTAGATACGCAGTATTTT
CDR3 protein: CASRQSGLAGGLDTQYF
clone size: once
J gene: TRBJ2-3
V gene: TRBV19
D gene: TRBD2

CDR3 DNA: TGTGCCAGCTCGCCCACAGGGGGCACCAACACCGGGGAGCTGTTTTTT
CDR3 protein: CASSPTGGTNTGELFF
clone size: .
J gene: TRBJ2-2
V gene: TRBV18
D gene: TRBD1

CDR3 DNA: TGTGCCAGCAGATATCTACTCGGGAACACTGAAGCTTTCTTT
CDR3 protein: CASRYLLGNTEAFF
clone size: .
J gene: TRBJ1-1
V gene: TRBV6-5
D gene: .

CDR3 DNA: TGTGCCTGGACTGTGACTAGCGGGACGTACCAGTTCTTC
CDR3 protein: CAWTVTSGTYQFF
clone size: .
J gene: TRBJ2-1
V gene: TRBV30
D gene: TRBD2

CDR3 DNA: TGCGCCAGCAGTGTTTCAGGGAACACTGAAGCTTTCTTT
CDR3 protein: CASSVSGNTEAFF
clone size: .
J gene: TRBJ1-1
V gene: TRBV10-2
D gene: .